This entry concerns a single T cell receptor beta chain. The target antigen is unknown. Treatment in this sample: roughly 20 received Ad26.COV2.S at low or high dose, single or two shots; five or six received placebo; per-sample allocation not given. Samples came from day 63 after the first vaccine or placebo injection. Using immunoSEQ multiplex PCR, the repertoire was profiled, and TCRdb retains in-frame clones only, with some absent. The data contain some 500,000 clones, approximately 89% of them seen just once; the ten biggest clones take up approximately 2.5%. The data are from a study of Ad26.COV2.S vaccination and SARS-CoV-2 variants. General study points: The breadth of spike-specific CD8+ and CD4+ T cell responses after vaccination was reportedly substantial.

The TCR comes from a person between 18 and 65 years old who received the Ad26.COV2.S COVID-19 vaccine or a placebo. The sequencing here drew on peripheral blood, taken in a trial of Ad26.COV2.S vaccine versus placebo.

For the CDR3, the DNA is TGTGCCAGCTCGGGTCCGTACAATTATAATTCACCCCTCCACTTT. Protein: CASSGPYNYNSPLHF. The chain employs TRBV6-5 and TRBJ1-6; D is unclear. In germline, CDR1 is MNHEY, CDR2 SVGAGI. Trimming cost V 8 bases and J 4 bases, with 15 bases left between them. This CDR3 is built from 15 residues.